These 4 T cell receptor beta chains were all obtained from the same sample, sequenced in a study of PD-1 blockade in classical Hodgkin lymphoma. Data came from immunoSEQ multiplex PCR; TCRdb stores just in-frame clones and leaves some out. The repertoire holds some 96,000 clones, more than 80% seen once, with 16% in the top ten. Relapses following autologous stem cell transplantation were seen in all patients, with brentuximab vedotin exposure varying. Here the sequenced sample was peripheral blood mononuclear cells (PBMCs), taken before the second cycle of nivolumab. The receptors come from a human donor with classical Hodgkin lymphoma.

The rearrangement links TRBV19 to TRBJ2-7; 7 nucleotides match TRBD1. Germline lookup yields CDR1 LNHDA and CDR2 SQIVND (reference sequence). The CDR3 is 15 amino acids. After removal of 4 bases from V and 2 bases from J, the junction contained 8 bases not matched to a gene. The CDR3 DNA reads TGTGCCAGTAGTAGCCGACAGGGATCGGCCTACGAGCAGTACTTC. This sequence encodes CASSSRQGSAYEQYF.

This sequence joins TRBV7-2 and TRBJ2-1, with D tentatively TRBD1 (5 bases). Germline-derived CDR1 and CDR2 are SGHTA and FQGNSA. Trimming cost V 3 bases and J 3 bases, with 6 bases left between them. The CDR3 covers 13 residues. The chain's CDR3 is CASSLGHYNEQFF. The CDR3 nucleotides are TGTGCCAGCAGCTTGGGGCACTACAATGAGCAGTTCTTC.

This chain connects TRBV30 to TRBJ2-7, with 8 bases fitting TRBD2. Per the germline V gene, CDR1 is GTSNPN and CDR2 is SVGIG (reference sequence). The CDR3 loop spans 15 amino acids. After removal of 3 bases from V and 4 bases from J, the junction contained 11 bases not matched to a gene. The CDR3 coding sequence is TGTGCCTGGAGACCCATTAGCGGGAAGGATTACGAGCAGTACTTC. Residues: CAWRPISGKDYEQYF.

This clone was seen once. V gene TRBV19 combines with J gene TRBJ2-2; TRBD2 agrees at 14 bases. The V segment lost 9 bases and the J segment 5 bases; nucleotides outside the gene matches: 2. This CDR3 is built from 14 residues. From germline, CDR1 is LNHDA and CDR2 SQIVND (reference sequence). CDR3 DNA: TGTGCCAGCAGACTAGCGGGAGGGACCGGGGAGCTGTTTTTT. Amino acid sequence: CASRLAGGTGELFF.